This TCR beta chain appears in the sequencing data of a study of blood T cell repertoires in COVID-19. Study summary: Italy, Spain and the United States were the sources of the convalescent and acute COVID-19 samples. PBMCs, B-cell-depleted T cells, or T cells provided the cDNA or gDNA that made up the material.

Germline-derived CDR1 and CDR2 are SGHTS and YDEGEE. This CDR3 comprises 16 residues. Deletions cut 0 bases from V and 4 bases from J, with 16 bases between. This clone was seen only a few times. The method was immunoSEQ multiplex PCR; TCRdb's version includes in-frame clones alone and lacks a portion of them. The sample has roughly 230,000 clones, around 81% seen once; the top ten hold 3.4%. Assignment of participants to cohorts was predicated upon participant-reported clinical history. Symptom resolution, clearance, or two negative PCRs marked donors in Cohort 3 as recovered. Sequences were obtained from PBMCs or T cells enriched from blood (not recorded which). V is TRBV5-8 and J is TRBJ1-1, with D perhaps matching TRBD1 (6 bases). The clonotype comes from a man aged 50 or older who had recovered from COVID-19. The chain's CDR3 is CASSLVGGATSTEAFF. The CDR3 coding sequence is TGTGCCAGCAGCTTGGTCGGGGGGGCGACGAGCACTGAAGCTTTCTTT.